This T cell receptor beta chain stems from a study of shared clonotypes between healthy human individuals. Notes on this clone: Its antigen is not identified.

In germline, CDR1 is SEHNR, CDR2 FQNEAQ (reference sequence). V shed 1 base and J shed 7 bases, with 7 bases lying between them. The CDR3 sequence is 13 residues long. Findings of the study overall: Larger estimated richness was generally recorded for naive subsets relative to memory subsets.

Sequencing was performed with immunoSEQ multiplex PCR; in TCRdb, only in-frame clones are kept and a portion is missing. This sample yields millions of clones, of which 85% to 95% are seen a single time; 0.1% to 0.15% belongs to the top ten. Sequencing used naive CD4+ T cells sorted from blood. The subset was: CD45RA+ positively selected. This sequence joins TRBV7-9 and TRBJ1-4; D is unresolved. The clonotype comes from a man aged 18 to 30 in good health. CDR3 in amino acids: CASSLGNVEKLFF. CDR3 sequence (DNA): TGTGCCAGCAGCTTAGGGAACGTTGAAAAACTGTTTTTT.